The 2 T cell receptor beta chains in this list originate from one sample, sequenced in a study of control samples from healthy donors and cancer patients. The protocol was immunoSEQ multiplex PCR, while the TCRdb copy is restricted to in-frame clones and leaves out a portion. Counted here are 400,000 to 500,000 clones, over 75% occurring once; the ten biggest clones make up 6% to 7%. Sequencing was carried out using PBMCs. Source of these receptors: a man aged 35-49 years with head and neck cancer.

This chain links TRBV5-1 with TRBJ1-3; D gene unclear. The germline CDR1 and CDR2 sequences are SGHRS and YFSETQ. The CDR3 covers 14 residues. Trimming took off 3 bases at V and 1 base at J, with 8 bases between the two ends. As DNA, the CDR3 is TGCGCCAGCAGCTCTTCGGGGTCTGGAAACACCATATATTTT. Amino acids: CASSSSGSGNTIYF.

The genes are TRBV30 and TRBJ1-2, with TRBD1 matching 11 bases. The CDR3 consists of 13 residues. The germline gives CDR1 GTSNPN, CDR2 SVGIG (reference sequence). V trimming: 2 bases; J trimming: 8 bases; junction bases outside the gene matches: 4. The CDR3: CAWSSDRGQGYTF. The CDR3 nucleotides are TGTGCCTGGAGTTCGGACAGGGGGCAGGGCTACACCTTC.